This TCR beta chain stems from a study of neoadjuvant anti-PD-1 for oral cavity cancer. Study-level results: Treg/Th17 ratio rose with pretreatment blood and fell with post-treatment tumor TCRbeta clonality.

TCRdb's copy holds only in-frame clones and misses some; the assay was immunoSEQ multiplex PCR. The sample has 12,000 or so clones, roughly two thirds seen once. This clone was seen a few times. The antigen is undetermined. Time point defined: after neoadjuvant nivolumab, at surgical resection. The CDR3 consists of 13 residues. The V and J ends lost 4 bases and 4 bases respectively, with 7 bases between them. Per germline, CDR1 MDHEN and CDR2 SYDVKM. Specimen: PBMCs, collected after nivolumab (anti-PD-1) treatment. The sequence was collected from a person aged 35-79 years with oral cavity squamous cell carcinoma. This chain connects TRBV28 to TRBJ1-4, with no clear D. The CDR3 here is CASSSAINEKLFF. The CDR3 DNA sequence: TGTGCCAGCAGTTCGGCCATTAATGAAAAACTGTTTTTT. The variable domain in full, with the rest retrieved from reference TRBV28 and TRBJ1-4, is DVKVTQSSRYLVKRTGEKVFLECVQDMDHENMFWYRQDPGLGLRLIYFSYDVKMKEKGDIPEGYSVSREKKERFSLILESASTNQTSMYLCASSSAINEKLFFGSGTQLSVL.